This T cell receptor beta chain was sequenced in a study of CD8 T cells in ankylosing spondylitis. Study-level points and caveats: Characteristic, it appeared, of ankylosing spondylitis blood was a TCR beta motif of fewer than 10 highly homologous variants.

TCRdb itself ran the 5' RACE reads through MiXCR, one entry per CDR3 protein. The sample lists 200,000 to 250,000 distinct CDR3 sequences; 5.5% to 7.5% were seen once. Regarding this clonotype: Its antigen is still unknown.

Germline V gives CDR1 GTSNPN, CDR2 SVGIG (reference sequence). V gave up 4 bases and J gave up 0 bases; unmatched junction bases: 5. The CDR3 is made up of 15 amino acids. The genes are TRBV30 and TRBJ2-1; 8 nucleotides align to TRBD2. The sequence derives from a male donor with ankylosing spondylitis. Sequencing used blood, either unsorted or a sorted T cell fraction (not recorded which). For the CDR3, the DNA is TGTGCCTGGAATAAGCGGGGGAGCTCCTACAATGAGCAGTTCTTC. This encodes CAWNKRGSSYNEQFF.